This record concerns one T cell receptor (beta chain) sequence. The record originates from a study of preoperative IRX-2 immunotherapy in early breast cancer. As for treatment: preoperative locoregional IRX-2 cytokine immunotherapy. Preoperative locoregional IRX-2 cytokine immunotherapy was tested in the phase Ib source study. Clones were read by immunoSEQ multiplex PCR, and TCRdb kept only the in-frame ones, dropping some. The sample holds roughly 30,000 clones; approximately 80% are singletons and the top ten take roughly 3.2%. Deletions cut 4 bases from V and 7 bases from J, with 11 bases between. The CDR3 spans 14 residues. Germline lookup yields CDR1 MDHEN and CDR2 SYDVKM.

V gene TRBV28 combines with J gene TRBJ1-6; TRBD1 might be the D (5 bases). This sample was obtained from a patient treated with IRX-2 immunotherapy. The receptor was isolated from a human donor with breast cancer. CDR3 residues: CASSYVGGNSPLHF. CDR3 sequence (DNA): TGTGCCAGCAGTTATGTGGGGGGGAATTCACCCCTCCACTTT.